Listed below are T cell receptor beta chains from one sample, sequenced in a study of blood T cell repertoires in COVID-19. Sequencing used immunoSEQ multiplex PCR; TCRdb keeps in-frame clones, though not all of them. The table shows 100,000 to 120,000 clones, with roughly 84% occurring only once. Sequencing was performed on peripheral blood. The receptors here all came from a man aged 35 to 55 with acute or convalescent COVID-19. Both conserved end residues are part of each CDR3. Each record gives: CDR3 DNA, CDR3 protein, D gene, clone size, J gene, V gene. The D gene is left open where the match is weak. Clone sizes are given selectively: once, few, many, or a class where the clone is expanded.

TGCGCCAGCAGTTTAAAAGCGGGGGGTCTCGGAGATACGCAGTATTTT	CASSLKAGGLGDTQYF	TRBD2	NA	TRBJ2-3	TRBV5-1
TGCGCCAGCAGCCAAGATCGGAGCTTCTCCCCGACTAGCACAGATACGCAGTATTTT	CASSQDRSFSPTSTDTQYF	NA	few	TRBJ2-3	TRBV4-3
TGTGCCAGCAGCCCACAGGGAGTTCCCTACGAGCAGTACTTC	CASSPQGVPYEQYF	NA	NA	TRBJ2-7	TRBV7-9
TGTGCCAGCAGTCCAGGGGGTGCCCTTCAGGGCTACACCTTC	CASSPGGALQGYTF	TRBD1	NA	TRBJ1-2	TRBV6-5
TGCGCCAGCAGCCGCCAAGGAGAGGGCACCCTCTCTGGGGCCAACGTCCTGACTTTC	CASSRQGEGTLSGANVLTF	NA	NA	TRBJ2-6	TRBV4-1
TGCAGTGCTAGTGGTACAATGAACACTGAAGCTTTCTTT	CSASGTMNTEAFF	NA	NA	TRBJ1-1	TRBV20-1
TGTGCCAGCAGTGACAAACAGAAACTGTTTTTT	CASSDKQKLFF	NA	NA	TRBJ1-4	TRBV2
TGTGCCAGCAGTTACAGGACTAGTAACGAGCAGTACTTC	CASSYRTSNEQYF	TRBD2	NA	TRBJ2-7	TRBV6-2/TRBV6-3
TGTGCCAGCAGCGAACAGCCCGGGACAGGGTCGTTCTTC	CASSEQPGTGSFF	TRBD1	NA	TRBJ2-1	TRBV12-3/TRBV12-4
TGCGCCAGCAGCCAAGATCTGATAGCAGATACGCAGTATTTT	CASSQDLIADTQYF	NA	NA	TRBJ2-3	TRBV4-1
TGTGCCAGCAAAAGGGACAGGGGGTTCCCGGGCTATGGCTACACCTTC	CASKRDRGFPGYGYTF	TRBD1	NA	TRBJ1-2	TRBV13
TGCGCCAGCAGGGCCTCTAGCGGGGGCCACAATGAGCAGTTCTTC	CASRASSGGHNEQFF	TRBD2	NA	TRBJ2-1	TRBV5-1
TGTGCCAGCAGCTCTTTAAGGCGCAGGGGGATTGGGGAAGCTTTCTTT	CASSSLRRRGIGEAFF	TRBD1	NA	TRBJ1-1	TRBV13
TGCGCCGCCCTTTCTAGCGGGGGGAATTCCTACGAGCAGTACTTC	CAALSSGGNSYEQYF	TRBD2	NA	TRBJ2-7	TRBV10-2
TGTGCCAGCAAATCCTTCGGGATAGGGTACCAAGAGACCCAGTACTTC	CASKSFGIGYQETQYF	NA	NA	TRBJ2-5	TRBV27
TGTGCCACCACAAAGGGGGATCAGGACTACAATGAGCAGTTCTTC	CATTKGDQDYNEQFF	NA	NA	TRBJ2-1	TRBV24-1
TGTGCCACCAGTGACCCGCGGGGGGCGGGCGAGACCCAGTACTTC	CATSDPRGAGETQYF	TRBD2	NA	TRBJ2-5	TRBV24-1
TGTGCCAGCAGCTTACCGCCTACCTACTACGAGCAGTACTTC	CASSLPPTYYEQYF	NA	NA	TRBJ2-7	TRBV7-8